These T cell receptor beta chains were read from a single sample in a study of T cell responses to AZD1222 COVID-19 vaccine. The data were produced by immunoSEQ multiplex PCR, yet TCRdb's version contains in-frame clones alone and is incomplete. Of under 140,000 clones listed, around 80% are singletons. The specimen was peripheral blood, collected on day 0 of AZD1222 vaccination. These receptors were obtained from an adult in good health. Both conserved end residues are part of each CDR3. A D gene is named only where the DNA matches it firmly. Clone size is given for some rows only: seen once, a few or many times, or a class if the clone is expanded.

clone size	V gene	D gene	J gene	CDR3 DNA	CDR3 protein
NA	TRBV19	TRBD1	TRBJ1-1	TGTGCCAGTCGGACAGGGAGGGAGAACACTGAAGCTTTCTTT	CASRTGRENTEAFF
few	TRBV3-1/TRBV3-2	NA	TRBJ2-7	TGTGCCAGCAGCCTGGAGGGCAGGGCCAGCTCCTACGAGCAGTACTTC	CASSLEGRASSYEQYF
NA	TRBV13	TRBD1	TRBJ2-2	TGTGCCAGCAGCCGGGACAGGGGGAGGGCGAACACCGGGGAGCTGTTTTTT	CASSRDRGRANTGELFF
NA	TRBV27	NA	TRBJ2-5	TGTGCCAGCAGTTGGCGACAAGGGGGAGAGACCCAGTACTTC	CASSWRQGGETQYF
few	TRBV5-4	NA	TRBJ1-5	TGTGCCAGCAGCTTGGCAGGGGGCAATCAGCCCCAGCATTTT	CASSLAGGNQPQHF
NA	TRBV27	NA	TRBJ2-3	TGTGCCAGCAGTTTATCCCCATCTTCTCCCGGCGGGGGCGCGACAGATACGCAGTATTTT	CASSLSPSSPGGGATDTQYF
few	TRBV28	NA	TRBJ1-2	TGTGCCAGCACTACAGGGACTCGCGGCTACACCTTC	CASTTGTRGYTF
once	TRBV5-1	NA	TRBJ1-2	TGCGCCAGCAGCTTGATCGGACAGAACTATGGCTACACCTTC	CASSLIGQNYGYTF
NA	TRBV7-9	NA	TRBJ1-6	TGTGCCAGCAGCTCACAAGGACGGTCACCCCTCCACTTT	CASSSQGRSPLHF
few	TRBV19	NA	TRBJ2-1	TGTGCCAGTAGTGTGGACAGATTCAATGAGCAGTTCTTC	CASSVDRFNEQFF
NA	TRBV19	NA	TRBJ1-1	TGTGCCAGTTTTCCTCCCACGGGATTCACTGAAGCTTTCTTT	CASFPPTGFTEAFF
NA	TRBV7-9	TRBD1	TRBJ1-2	TGTGCCAGCAGTCAAGACAGGGGAAACAATGGCTACACCTTC	CASSQDRGNNGYTF
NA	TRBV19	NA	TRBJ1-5	TGTGCCAGTAGTATAGGGGAGTTCACTTATAGCAATCAGCCCCAGCATTTT	CASSIGEFTYSNQPQHF
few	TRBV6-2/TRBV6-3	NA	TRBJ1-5	TGTGCCAGCAGTTATTTGAATAGCAATCAGCCCCAGCATTTT	CASSYLNSNQPQHF
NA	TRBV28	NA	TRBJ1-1	TGTGCCAGCAGTTTACTGGGGACCGCTTTCTTT	CASSLLGTAFF
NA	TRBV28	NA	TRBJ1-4	TGTGCCAGCAGTTTTGAGGGAGGTGGAAGAACTAATGAAAAACTGTTTTTT	CASSFEGGGRTNEKLFF
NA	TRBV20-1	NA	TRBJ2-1	TGCAGTGCTAGTGACTCCCTAGAGGGGCAGTTCTTC	CSASDSLEGQFF
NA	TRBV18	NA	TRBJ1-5	TGTGCCAGCTCACCTTCAGAGGGGGGGGGCGGCAATCAGCCCCAGCATTTT	CASSPSEGGGGNQPQHF
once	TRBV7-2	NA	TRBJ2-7	TGTGCCAGCAGCTTAGGCCACGGAATCTACGAGCAGTACTTC	CASSLGHGIYEQYF
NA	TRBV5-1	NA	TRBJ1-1	TGCGCCAGCAGCTTGGTCTTGGGTTCTGAAGCTTTCTTT	CASSLVLGSEAFF
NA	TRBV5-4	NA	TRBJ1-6	TGTGCCAGCAGCTTGGGGATTGGGGCTTCAGGGCAGAACTCACCCCTCCACTTT	CASSLGIGASGQNSPLHF
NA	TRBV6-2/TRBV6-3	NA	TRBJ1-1	TGTGCCAGCAGTTACTCGAACCGGGCTGAAGCTTTCTTT	CASSYSNRAEAFF